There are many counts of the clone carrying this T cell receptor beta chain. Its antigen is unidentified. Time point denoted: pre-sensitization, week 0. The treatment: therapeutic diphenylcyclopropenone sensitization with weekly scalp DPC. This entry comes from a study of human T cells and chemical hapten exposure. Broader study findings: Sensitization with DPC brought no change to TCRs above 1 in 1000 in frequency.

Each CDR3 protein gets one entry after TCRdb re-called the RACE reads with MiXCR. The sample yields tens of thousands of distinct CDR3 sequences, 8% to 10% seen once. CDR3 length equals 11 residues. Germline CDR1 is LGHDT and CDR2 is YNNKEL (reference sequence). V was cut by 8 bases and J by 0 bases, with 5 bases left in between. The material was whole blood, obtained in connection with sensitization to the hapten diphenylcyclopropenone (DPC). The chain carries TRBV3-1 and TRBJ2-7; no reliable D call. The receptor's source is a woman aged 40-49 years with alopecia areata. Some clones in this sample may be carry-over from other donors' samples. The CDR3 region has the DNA TGTGCCAGCGGTCGCTCCTACGAGCAGTACTTC. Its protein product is CASGRSYEQYF.